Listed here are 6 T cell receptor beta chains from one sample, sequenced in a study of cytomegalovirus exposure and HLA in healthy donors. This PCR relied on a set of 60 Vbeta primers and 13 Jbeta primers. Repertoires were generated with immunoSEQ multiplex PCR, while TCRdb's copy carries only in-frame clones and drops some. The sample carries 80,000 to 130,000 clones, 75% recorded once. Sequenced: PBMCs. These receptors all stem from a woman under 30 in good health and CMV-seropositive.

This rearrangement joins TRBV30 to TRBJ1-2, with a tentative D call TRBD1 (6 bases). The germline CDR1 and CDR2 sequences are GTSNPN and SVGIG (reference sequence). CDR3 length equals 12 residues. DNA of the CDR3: TGTGCGGGTGCCGCAGGGGCGAGTGGCTACACCTTC. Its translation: CAGAAGASGYTF.

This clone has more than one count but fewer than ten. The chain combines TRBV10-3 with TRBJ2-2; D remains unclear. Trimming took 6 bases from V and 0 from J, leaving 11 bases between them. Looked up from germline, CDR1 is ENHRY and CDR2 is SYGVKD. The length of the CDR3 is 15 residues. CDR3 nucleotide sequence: TGTGCCATCAGCCTGACTGACGCGAACACCGGGGAGCTGTTTTTT. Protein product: CAISLTDANTGELFF.

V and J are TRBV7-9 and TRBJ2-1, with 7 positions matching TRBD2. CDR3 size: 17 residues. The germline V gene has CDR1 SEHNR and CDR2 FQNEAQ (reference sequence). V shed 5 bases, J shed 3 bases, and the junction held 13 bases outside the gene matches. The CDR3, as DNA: TGTGCCAGCAGCCCACCCCCGCGGCTAGCGGTCTACAATGAGCAGTTCTTC. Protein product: CASSPPPRLAVYNEQFF.

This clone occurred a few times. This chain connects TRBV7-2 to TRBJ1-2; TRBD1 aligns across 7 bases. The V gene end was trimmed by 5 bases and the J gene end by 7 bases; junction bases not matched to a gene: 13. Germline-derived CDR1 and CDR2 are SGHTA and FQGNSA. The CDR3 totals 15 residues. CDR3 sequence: CASSVLAAGGTGYTF. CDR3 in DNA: TGTGCCAGCAGCGTGTTGGCCGCAGGGGGAACTGGCTACACCTTC.

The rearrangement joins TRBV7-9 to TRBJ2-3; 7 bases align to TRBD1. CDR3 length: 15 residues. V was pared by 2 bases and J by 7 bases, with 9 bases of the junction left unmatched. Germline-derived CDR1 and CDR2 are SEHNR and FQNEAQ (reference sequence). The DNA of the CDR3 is TGTGCCAGCAGCTTAACGACAGGGAGCACTTATACGCAGTATTTT. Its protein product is CASSLTTGSTYTQYF.

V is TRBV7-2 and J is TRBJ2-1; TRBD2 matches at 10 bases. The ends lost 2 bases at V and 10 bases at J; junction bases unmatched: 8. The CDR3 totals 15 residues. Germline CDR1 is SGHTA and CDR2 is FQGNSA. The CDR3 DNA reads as TGTGCCAGCAGCTTAAGGCTAGCGGGAGTTGGGGAGCAGTTCTTC. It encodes CASSLRLAGVGEQFF.